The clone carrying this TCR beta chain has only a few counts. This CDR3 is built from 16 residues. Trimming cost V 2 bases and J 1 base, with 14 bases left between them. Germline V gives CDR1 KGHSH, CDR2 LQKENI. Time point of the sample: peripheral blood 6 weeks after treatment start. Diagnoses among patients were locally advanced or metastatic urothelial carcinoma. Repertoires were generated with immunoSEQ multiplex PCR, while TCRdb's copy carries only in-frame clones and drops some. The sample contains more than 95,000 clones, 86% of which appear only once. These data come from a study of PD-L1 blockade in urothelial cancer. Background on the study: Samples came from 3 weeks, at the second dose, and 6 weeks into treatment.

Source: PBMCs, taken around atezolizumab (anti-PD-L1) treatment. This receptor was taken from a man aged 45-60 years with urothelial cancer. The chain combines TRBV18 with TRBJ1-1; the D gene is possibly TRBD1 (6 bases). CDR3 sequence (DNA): TGTGCCAGCTCACCAACGAGGTCACAGGGGAACACTGAAGCTTTCTTT. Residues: CASSPTRSQGNTEAFF.